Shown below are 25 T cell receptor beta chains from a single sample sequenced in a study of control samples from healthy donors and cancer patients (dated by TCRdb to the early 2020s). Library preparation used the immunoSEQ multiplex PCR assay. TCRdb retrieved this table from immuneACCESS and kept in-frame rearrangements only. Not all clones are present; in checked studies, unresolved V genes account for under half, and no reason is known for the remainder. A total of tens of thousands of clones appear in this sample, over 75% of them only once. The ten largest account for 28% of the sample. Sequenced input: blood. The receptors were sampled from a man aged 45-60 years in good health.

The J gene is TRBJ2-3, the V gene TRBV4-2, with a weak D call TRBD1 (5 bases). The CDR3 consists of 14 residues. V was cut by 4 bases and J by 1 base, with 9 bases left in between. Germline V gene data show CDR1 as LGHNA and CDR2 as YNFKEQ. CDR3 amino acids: CASSPLGGTDTQYF. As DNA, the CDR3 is TGTGCCAGCAGCCCGCTAGGGGGCACAGATACGCAGTATTTT.

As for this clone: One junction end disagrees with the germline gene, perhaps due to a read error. The CDR3 nucleotides read TGTGCCAGCAGCCTCTATCCGGACAGGGGGCTGAAGACTGAAGCTTTCTTT. Translation gives CASSLYPDRGLKTEAFF. This rearrangement joins TRBV7-3 to TRBJ1-1; 11 bases line up with TRBD1. The CDR3 runs to 17 residues. Germline V gives CDR1 SGHTA, CDR2 FQGTGA.

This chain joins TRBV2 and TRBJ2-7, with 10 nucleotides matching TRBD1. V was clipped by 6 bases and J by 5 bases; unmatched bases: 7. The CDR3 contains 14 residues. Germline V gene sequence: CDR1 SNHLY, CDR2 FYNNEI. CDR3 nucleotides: TGTGCCAGCAGGGAGACAGGGGGCTTCCACGAGCAGTACTTC. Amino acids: CASRETGGFHEQYF. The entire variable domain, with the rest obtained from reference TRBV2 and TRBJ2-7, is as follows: EPEVTQTPSHQVTQMGQEVILRCVPISNHLYFYWYRQILGQKVEFLVSFYNNEISEKSEIFDDQFSVERPDGSNFTLKIRSTKLEDSAMYFCASRETGGFHEQYFGPGTRLTVT.

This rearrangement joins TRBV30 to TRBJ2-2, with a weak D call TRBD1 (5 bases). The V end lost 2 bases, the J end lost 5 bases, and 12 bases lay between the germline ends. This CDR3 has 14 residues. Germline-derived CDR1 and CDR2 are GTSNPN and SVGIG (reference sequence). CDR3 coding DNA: TGTGCCTGGAGTAAGGGGTGGGTGACCGGGGAGCTGTTTTTT. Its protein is CAWSKGWVTGELFF. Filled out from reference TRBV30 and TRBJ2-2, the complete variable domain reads SQTIHQWPATLVQPVGSPLSLECTVEGTSNPNLYWYRQAAGRGLQLLFYSVGIGQISSEVPQNLSASRPQDRQFILSSKKLLLSDSGFYLCAWSKGWVTGELFFGEGSRLTVL.

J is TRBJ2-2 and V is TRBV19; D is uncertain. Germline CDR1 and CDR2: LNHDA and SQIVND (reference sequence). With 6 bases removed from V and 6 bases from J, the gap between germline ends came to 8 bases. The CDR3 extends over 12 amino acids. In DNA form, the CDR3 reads TGTGCCAGTAGGGCCCCCCCCGGGGAGCTGTTTTTT. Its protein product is CASRAPPGELFF.

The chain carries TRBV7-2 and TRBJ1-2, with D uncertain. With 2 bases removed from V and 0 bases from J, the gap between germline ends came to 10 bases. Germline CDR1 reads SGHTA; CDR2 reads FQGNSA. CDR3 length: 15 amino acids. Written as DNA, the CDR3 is TGTGCCAGCAGCTTATTCGCGGGAGCTAACTATGGCTACACCTTC. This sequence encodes CASSLFAGANYGYTF.

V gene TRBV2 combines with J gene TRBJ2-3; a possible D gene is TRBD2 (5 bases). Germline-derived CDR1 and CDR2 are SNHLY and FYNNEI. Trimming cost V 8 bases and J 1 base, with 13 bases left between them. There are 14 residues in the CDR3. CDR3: CASGEPWGTDTQYF. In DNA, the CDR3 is TGTGCCAGCGGGGAGCCTTGGGGCACAGATACGCAGTATTTT.

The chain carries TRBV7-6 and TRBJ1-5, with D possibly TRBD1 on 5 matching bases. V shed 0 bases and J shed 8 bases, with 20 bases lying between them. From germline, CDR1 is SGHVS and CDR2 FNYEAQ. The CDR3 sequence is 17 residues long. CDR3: CASSLALPGTDEEPQHF. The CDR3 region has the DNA TGTGCCAGCAGCTTAGCGCTGCCCGGGACCGACGAAGAGCCCCAGCATTTT. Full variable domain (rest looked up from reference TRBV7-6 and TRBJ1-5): GAGVSQSPRYKVTKRGQDVALRCDPISGHVSLYWYRQALGQGPEFLTYFNYEAQQDKSGLPNDRFSAERPEGSISTLTIQRTEQRDSAMYRCASSLALPGTDEEPQHFGDGTRLSIL.

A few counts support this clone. This chain's CDR3 is CATSDRITTRETQYF. CDR3 DNA sequence: TGTGCCACCAGTGATCGTATTACAACGAGAGAGACCCAGTACTTC. The chain uses TRBV24-1 and TRBJ2-5; no clear D gene. The CDR3 runs to 15 residues. V lost 3 bases and J 4 bases, leaving 14 bases between the germline ends. The germline V gene encodes CDR1 KGHDR and CDR2 SFDVKD.

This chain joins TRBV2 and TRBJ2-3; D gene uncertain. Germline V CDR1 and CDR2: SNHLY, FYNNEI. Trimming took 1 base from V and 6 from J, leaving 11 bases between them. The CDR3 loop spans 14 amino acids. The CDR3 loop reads CASSEDRGSDTQYF. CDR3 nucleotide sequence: TGTGCCAGCAGTGAAGACCGAGGTTCGGATACGCAGTATTTT.

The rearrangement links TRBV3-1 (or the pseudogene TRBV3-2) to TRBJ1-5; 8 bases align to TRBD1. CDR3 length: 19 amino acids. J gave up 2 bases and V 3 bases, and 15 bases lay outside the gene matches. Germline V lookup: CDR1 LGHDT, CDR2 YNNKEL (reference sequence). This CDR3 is CASSQIPLGSGGGNQPQHF. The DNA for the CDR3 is TGTGCCAGCAGCCAGATTCCCCTCGGGTCAGGGGGCGGCAATCAGCCCCAGCATTTT.

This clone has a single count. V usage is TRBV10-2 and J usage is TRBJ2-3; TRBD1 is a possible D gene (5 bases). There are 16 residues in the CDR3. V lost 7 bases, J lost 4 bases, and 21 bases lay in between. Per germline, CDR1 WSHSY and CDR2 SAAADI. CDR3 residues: CASKWAGLREADTQYF. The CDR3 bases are TGCGCCAGCAAATGGGCCGGGCTCAGGGAAGCAGATACGCAGTATTTT.

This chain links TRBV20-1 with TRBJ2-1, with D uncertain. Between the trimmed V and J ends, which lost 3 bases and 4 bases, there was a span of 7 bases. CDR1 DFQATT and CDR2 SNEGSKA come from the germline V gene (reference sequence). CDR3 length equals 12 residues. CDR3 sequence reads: CSASVAYNEQFF. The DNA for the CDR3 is TGCAGTGCTAGTGTGGCATACAATGAGCAGTTCTTC.

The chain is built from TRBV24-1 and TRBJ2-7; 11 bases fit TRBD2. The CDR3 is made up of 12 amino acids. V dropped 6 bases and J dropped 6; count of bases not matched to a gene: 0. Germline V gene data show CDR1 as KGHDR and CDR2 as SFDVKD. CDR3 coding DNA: TGTGCCACCAGTCTAGCGGGAGGCGAGCAGTACTTC. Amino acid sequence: CATSLAGGEQYF.

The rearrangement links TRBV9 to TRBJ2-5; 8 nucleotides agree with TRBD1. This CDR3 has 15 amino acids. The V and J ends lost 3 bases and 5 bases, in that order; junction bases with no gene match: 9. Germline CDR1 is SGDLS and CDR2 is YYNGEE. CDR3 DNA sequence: TGTGCCAGCAGCGCCTCAGGGGGCCGGGGGGAGACCCAGTACTTC. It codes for CASSASGGRGETQYF.

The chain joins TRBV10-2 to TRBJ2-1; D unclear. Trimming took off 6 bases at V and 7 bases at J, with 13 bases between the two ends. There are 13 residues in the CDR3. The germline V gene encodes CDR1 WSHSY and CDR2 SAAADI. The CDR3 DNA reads TGCGCCAGCAGCCTTATTAAAGAGAATGAGCAGTTCTTC. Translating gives CASSLIKENEQFF.

CDR3 DNA sequence: TGTGCCAGCAGCTTAGTGGACACGCAAGAGACCCAGTACTTC. Translation gives CASSLVDTQETQYF. V gene TRBV7-6 combines with J gene TRBJ2-5; possibly TRBD1 for D (5 bases). CDR1 is SGHVS, CDR2 FNYEAQ, per germline. V gave up 1 base and J gave up 2 bases, with 8 bases separating them. CDR3 length equals 14 residues.

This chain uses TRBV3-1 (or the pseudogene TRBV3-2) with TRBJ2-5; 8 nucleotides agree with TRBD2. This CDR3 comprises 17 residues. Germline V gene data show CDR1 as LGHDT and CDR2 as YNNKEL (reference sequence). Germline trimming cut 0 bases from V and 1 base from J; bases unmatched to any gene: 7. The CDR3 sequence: CASSQDLKRESQETQYF. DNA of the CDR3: TGTGCCAGCAGCCAAGATTTGAAGCGGGAGTCCCAAGAGACCCAGTACTTC.

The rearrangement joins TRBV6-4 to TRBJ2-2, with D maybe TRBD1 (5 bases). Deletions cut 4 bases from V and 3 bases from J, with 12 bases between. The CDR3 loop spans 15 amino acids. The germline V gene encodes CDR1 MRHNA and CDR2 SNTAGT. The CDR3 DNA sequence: TGTGCCAGCAGTGCGTCGCAGGGCTACACCGGGGAGCTGTTTTTT. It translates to CASSASQGYTGELFF.

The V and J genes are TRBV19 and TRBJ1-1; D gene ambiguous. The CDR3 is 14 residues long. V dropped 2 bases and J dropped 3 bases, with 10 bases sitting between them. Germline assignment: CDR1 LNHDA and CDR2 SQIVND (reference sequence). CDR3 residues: CASSIRVADTEAFF. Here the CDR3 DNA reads TGTGCCAGTAGTATAAGGGTTGCGGACACTGAAGCTTTCTTT.

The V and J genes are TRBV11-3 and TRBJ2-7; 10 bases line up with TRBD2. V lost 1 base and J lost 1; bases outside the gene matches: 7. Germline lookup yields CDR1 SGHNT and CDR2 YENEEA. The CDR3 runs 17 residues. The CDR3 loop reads CASSLASSSGSSYEQYF. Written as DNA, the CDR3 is TGTGCCAGCAGCTTAGCCTCGTCTAGCGGGAGTTCCTACGAGCAGTACTTC.

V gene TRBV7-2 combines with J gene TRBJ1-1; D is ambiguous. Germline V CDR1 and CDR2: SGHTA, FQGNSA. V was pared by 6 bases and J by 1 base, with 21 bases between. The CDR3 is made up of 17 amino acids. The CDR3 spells CASSGIRGGLSNTEAFF. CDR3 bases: TGTGCCAGCAGTGGAATTAGAGGAGGCCTCTCGAACACTGAAGCTTTCTTT.

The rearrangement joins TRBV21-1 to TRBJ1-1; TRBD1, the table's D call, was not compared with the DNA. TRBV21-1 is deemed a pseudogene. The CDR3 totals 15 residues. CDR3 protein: CASSGRQGFDTEAFF. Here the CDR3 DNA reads TGTGCCAGCAGCGGGCGACAGGGGTTCGACACTGAAGCTTTCTTT.

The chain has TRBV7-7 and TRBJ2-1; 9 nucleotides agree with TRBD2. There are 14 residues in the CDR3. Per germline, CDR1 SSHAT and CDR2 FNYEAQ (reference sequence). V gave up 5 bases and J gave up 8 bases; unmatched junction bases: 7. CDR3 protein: CASSPQSGGYEQFF. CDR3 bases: TGTGCCAGCAGCCCCCAGAGCGGGGGGTATGAGCAGTTCTTC. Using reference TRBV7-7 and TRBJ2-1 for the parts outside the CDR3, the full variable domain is GAGVSQSPRYKVTKRGQDVTLRCDPISSHATLYWYQQALGQGPEFLTYFNYEAQPDKSGLPSDRFSAERPEGSISTLTIQRTEQRDSAMYRCASSPQSGGYEQFFGPGTRLTVL.

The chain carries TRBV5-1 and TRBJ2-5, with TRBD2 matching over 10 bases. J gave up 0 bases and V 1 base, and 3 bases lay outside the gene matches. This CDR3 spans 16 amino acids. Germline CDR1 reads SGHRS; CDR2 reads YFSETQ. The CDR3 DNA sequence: TGCGCCAGCAGCTTGAGTACTAGCGGGAACCAAGAGACCCAGTACTTC. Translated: CASSLSTSGNQETQYF.